This TCR beta chain was recovered during a study of response to subunit inactivated influenza vaccine. This CDR3 has 14 amino acids. Germline CDR1 is SGHRS and CDR2 is YFSETQ. Trimming cost V 5 bases and J 10 bases, with 16 bases left between them. Findings and caveats of the study: With each seasonal influenza vaccination, the authors suggested, few new T cells are recruited.

TCRdb recomputed calls from the RT-PCR reads with MiXCR, one row per CDR3 protein. The data show roughly 780,000 distinct CDR3 sequences, with less than 20% seen just once and about a tenth held by the top ten. This clonotype appeared a few times. Its antigen is still unknown. The chain combines TRBV5-1 with TRBJ1-6; TRBD1 might be the D (5 bases). This sequence originates from a man aged 45 to 65 who received an inactivated influenza vaccine. The source was PBMCs from blood, collected roughly 5 days after vaccination. The CDR3 region has the DNA TGCGCCAGCAGTTCTAGGGGAGGAGGATCACCCCTCCACTTT. Amino acid sequence: CASSSRGGGSPLHF.